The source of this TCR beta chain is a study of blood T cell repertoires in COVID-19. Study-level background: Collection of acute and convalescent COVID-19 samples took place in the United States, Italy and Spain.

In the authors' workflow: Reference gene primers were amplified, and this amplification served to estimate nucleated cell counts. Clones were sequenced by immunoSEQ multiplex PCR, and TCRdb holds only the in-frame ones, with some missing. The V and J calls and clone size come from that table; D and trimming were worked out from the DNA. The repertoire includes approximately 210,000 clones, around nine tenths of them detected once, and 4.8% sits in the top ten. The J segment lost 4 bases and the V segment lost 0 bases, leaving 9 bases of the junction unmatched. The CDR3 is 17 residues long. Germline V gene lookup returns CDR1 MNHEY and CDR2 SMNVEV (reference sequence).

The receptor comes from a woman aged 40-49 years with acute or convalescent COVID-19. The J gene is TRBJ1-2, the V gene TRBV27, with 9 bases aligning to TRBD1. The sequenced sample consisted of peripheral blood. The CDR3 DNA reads TGTGCCAGCAGTTTATCGAGCACAGGGGGCATGAGCTATGGCTACACCTTC. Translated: CASSLSSTGGMSYGYTF.